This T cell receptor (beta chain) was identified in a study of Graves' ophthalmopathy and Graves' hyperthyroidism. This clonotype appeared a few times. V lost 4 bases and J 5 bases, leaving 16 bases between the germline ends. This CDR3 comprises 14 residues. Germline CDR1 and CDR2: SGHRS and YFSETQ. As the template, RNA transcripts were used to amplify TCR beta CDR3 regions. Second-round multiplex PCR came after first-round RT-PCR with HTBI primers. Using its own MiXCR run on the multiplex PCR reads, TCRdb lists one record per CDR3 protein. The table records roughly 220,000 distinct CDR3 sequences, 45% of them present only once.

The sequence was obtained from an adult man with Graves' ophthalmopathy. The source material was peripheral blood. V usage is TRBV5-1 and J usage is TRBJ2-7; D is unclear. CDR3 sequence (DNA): TGCGCCAGCAGCCCACTTCGGGCTGGAGACGAGCAGTACTTC. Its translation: CASSPLRAGDEQYF.